This is a list of T cell receptor beta chains from one sample in a study of T cell responses to AZD1222 COVID-19 vaccine. Clones were sequenced by immunoSEQ multiplex PCR, and TCRdb holds only the in-frame ones, with some missing. The sample consists of about 170,000 clones, 90% of them appearing once. Source: peripheral blood, taken on day 0 of AZD1222 vaccination. These receptor sequences come from an adult in good health. Both conserved end residues are part of each CDR3. Each record gives: CDR3 DNA, CDR3 protein, J gene, clone size, D gene, V gene. D genes are given only for firm matches. Expanded clones are given a class, and other clones once, few, many or no size at all.

cdr3_nt: TGCAGTGCCAGTGGACAGGGGGCCCTCAATTCACCCCTCCACTTT; cdr3_aa: CSASGQGALNSPLHF; j_call: TRBJ1-6; clone_size: .; d_call: TRBD1; v_call: TRBV20-1
cdr3_nt: TGTGCCAGCAGCTTAGCCGGGACAGGGAAAGGAGCTGAAGCTTTCTTT; cdr3_aa: CASSLAGTGKGAEAFF; j_call: TRBJ1-1; clone_size: .; d_call: TRBD1; v_call: TRBV7-9
cdr3_nt: TGTGCCAGCAGTGAAACAGGGGGCAATCAGCCCCAGCATTTT; cdr3_aa: CASSETGGNQPQHF; j_call: TRBJ1-5; clone_size: .; d_call: TRBD1; v_call: TRBV6-1
cdr3_nt: TGTGCCAGCAGTTACAGGGTGGCCACTGAAGCTTTCTTT; cdr3_aa: CASSYRVATEAFF; j_call: TRBJ1-1; clone_size: .; d_call: .; v_call: TRBV6-2/TRBV6-3
cdr3_nt: TGTGCCAGCAGTGGAGCGGGGGTTCTTTACAATGAGCAGTTCTTC; cdr3_aa: CASSGAGVLYNEQFF; j_call: TRBJ2-1; clone_size: .; d_call: TRBD2; v_call: TRBV25-1
cdr3_nt: TGTGCCAGCAGCCCCGCCCGGGACGAACTTAATTCACCCCTCCACTTT; cdr3_aa: CASSPARDELNSPLHF; j_call: TRBJ1-6; clone_size: .; d_call: .; v_call: TRBV28
cdr3_nt: TGTGCCATCAGTGAGTGGAGGGGGGAAGAGACCCAGTACTTC; cdr3_aa: CAISEWRGEETQYF; j_call: TRBJ2-5; clone_size: .; d_call: .; v_call: TRBV10-3
cdr3_nt: TGCGCCAGCAGCCTTGAGGGACTAGCGGCTAGCACAGATACGCAGTATTTT; cdr3_aa: CASSLEGLAASTDTQYF; j_call: TRBJ2-3; clone_size: .; d_call: TRBD2; v_call: TRBV4-1
cdr3_nt: TGTGCCACCAGTGCGGGGGTGGCCACCGGGGAGCTGTTTTTT; cdr3_aa: CATSAGVATGELFF; j_call: TRBJ2-2; clone_size: few; d_call: .; v_call: TRBV24-1
cdr3_nt: TGTGCCAGCAGTGAATCGGGGCCGATGGACACCATATATTTT; cdr3_aa: CASSESGPMDTIYF; j_call: TRBJ1-3; clone_size: .; d_call: .; v_call: TRBV2
cdr3_nt: TGTGCCTGGGACAGGGTCGGCACTGAAGCTTTCTTT; cdr3_aa: CAWDRVGTEAFF; j_call: TRBJ1-1; clone_size: few; d_call: TRBD1; v_call: TRBV30
cdr3_nt: TGTGCCACCAGCAGATACGGACAGGGGCAGTCTGGGGCCAACGTCCTGACTTTC; cdr3_aa: CATSRYGQGQSGANVLTF; j_call: TRBJ2-6; clone_size: .; d_call: TRBD1; v_call: TRBV15
cdr3_nt: TGTGCCACCCAAGAGGGCTACTATGGCTACACCTTC; cdr3_aa: CATQEGYYGYTF; j_call: TRBJ1-2; clone_size: .; d_call: .; v_call: TRBV6-6
cdr3_nt: TGCGCCAGCAGCCAAGATTCGGTGACAGGTAGAGGCGAGCAGTACTTC; cdr3_aa: CASSQDSVTGRGEQYF; j_call: TRBJ2-7; clone_size: .; d_call: .; v_call: TRBV4-1
cdr3_nt: TGCAGCGTTACCGGACAGGGCCACTATGGCTACACCTTC; cdr3_aa: CSVTGQGHYGYTF; j_call: TRBJ1-2; clone_size: .; d_call: TRBD1; v_call: TRBV29-1
cdr3_nt: TGTGCCAGCAGTCCCGGGGGGGGGCTTGATGGCTACACCTTC; cdr3_aa: CASSPGGGLDGYTF; j_call: TRBJ1-2; clone_size: .; d_call: .; v_call: TRBV7-9
cdr3_nt: TGTGCCAGCAGCACCAGTCAGGGGACTGAAGCTTTCTTT; cdr3_aa: CASSTSQGTEAFF; j_call: TRBJ1-1; clone_size: .; d_call: .; v_call: TRBV7-3
cdr3_nt: TGTGCCAGCAGCCCCTCCGGGACAGGACCATACTATGGCTACACCTTC; cdr3_aa: CASSPSGTGPYYGYTF; j_call: TRBJ1-2; clone_size: .; d_call: TRBD1; v_call: TRBV5-5
cdr3_nt: TGTGCCAGCAGCTTAGCGTCGGGGCCGGGACGTGGAGAGACCCAGTACTTC; cdr3_aa: CASSLASGPGRGETQYF; j_call: TRBJ2-5; clone_size: .; d_call: .; v_call: TRBV7-9
cdr3_nt: TGCGCCAGCAGCCAAGCAATCTCGACAGGGGCCTATGGCTACACCTTC; cdr3_aa: CASSQAISTGAYGYTF; j_call: TRBJ1-2; clone_size: .; d_call: TRBD1; v_call: TRBV4-3
cdr3_nt: TGTGCCAGGGGGGAGGGTCTTAGAGAGACCCAGTACTTC; cdr3_aa: CARGEGLRETQYF; j_call: TRBJ2-5; clone_size: .; d_call: TRBD2; v_call: TRBV6-5
cdr3_nt: TGTGCCAGCAGTTTAGTAGGTCAGGCCCGCAATCAGCCCCAGCATTTT; cdr3_aa: CASSLVGQARNQPQHF; j_call: TRBJ1-5; clone_size: .; d_call: .; v_call: TRBV27
cdr3_nt: TGTGCCAGCAGCAGAATGAGCAATCAGCCCCAGCATTTT; cdr3_aa: CASSRMSNQPQHF; j_call: TRBJ1-5; clone_size: .; d_call: .; v_call: TRBV6-5
cdr3_nt: TGTGCCAGCAGTCGGTCCTGGGAGGAGGAGCAGTACTTC; cdr3_aa: CASSRSWEEEQYF; j_call: TRBJ2-7; clone_size: .; d_call: .; v_call: TRBV28
cdr3_nt: TGTGCCAGCAGCCCGTCCGGGACAGCCGGGTGGTATGGCTACACCTTC; cdr3_aa: CASSPSGTAGWYGYTF; j_call: TRBJ1-2; clone_size: .; d_call: TRBD1; v_call: TRBV7-2
cdr3_nt: TGTGCCAGCAGTTTCAGCGGGGGGGTCGACGAGCAGTACTTC; cdr3_aa: CASSFSGGVDEQYF; j_call: TRBJ2-7; clone_size: .; d_call: TRBD2; v_call: TRBV28
cdr3_nt: TGTGCCAGCAGCGTAGGCGGAACTAATGAAAAACTGTTTTTT; cdr3_aa: CASSVGGTNEKLFF; j_call: TRBJ1-4; clone_size: .; d_call: .; v_call: TRBV9
cdr3_nt: TGTGCCAGCAGCTCCCAGGGGGCCCCAGATACGCAGTATTTT; cdr3_aa: CASSSQGAPDTQYF; j_call: TRBJ2-3; clone_size: .; d_call: TRBD1; v_call: TRBV7-9
cdr3_nt: TGCGCCAGCAGCCAACCAACCACGAGAGGGAGGGAGACCCAGTACTTC; cdr3_aa: CASSQPTTRGRETQYF; j_call: TRBJ2-5; clone_size: few; d_call: .; v_call: TRBV4-3
cdr3_nt: TGTGCCAGTAGTAGACCGGGCAGAACTTATGGCTACACCTTC; cdr3_aa: CASSRPGRTYGYTF; j_call: TRBJ1-2; clone_size: .; d_call: .; v_call: TRBV19
cdr3_nt: TGTGCCAGCAGTGAAGCGCGACAAGAAAACACCATATATTTT; cdr3_aa: CASSEARQENTIYF; j_call: TRBJ1-3; clone_size: .; d_call: .; v_call: TRBV2
cdr3_nt: TGTGCCAGCAGCTCCGACAGTCCTACACCCTACGAGCAGTACTTC; cdr3_aa: CASSSDSPTPYEQYF; j_call: TRBJ2-7; clone_size: .; d_call: .; v_call: TRBV7-6
cdr3_nt: TGTGCTAGTGGTTTGGCCCGGGACAGGGGGCGAACTAACTATGGCTACACCTTC; cdr3_aa: CASGLARDRGRTNYGYTF; j_call: TRBJ1-2; clone_size: .; d_call: TRBD1; v_call: TRBV12-5
cdr3_nt: TGTGCCAGCAGCGTCGCTGAAGACAGGGTAGCCTCCTACGAGCAGTACTTC; cdr3_aa: CASSVAEDRVASYEQYF; j_call: TRBJ2-7; clone_size: .; d_call: TRBD1; v_call: TRBV9
cdr3_nt: TGTGCCAGCAGTTACCCCGGGGGAGCTAACTATGGCTACACCTTC; cdr3_aa: CASSYPGGANYGYTF; j_call: TRBJ1-2; clone_size: .; d_call: .; v_call: TRBV6-2/TRBV6-3
cdr3_nt: TGTGCCAGCAGCGGCGGACTAGCGGGGGGACAAGAGACCCAGTACTTC; cdr3_aa: CASSGGLAGGQETQYF; j_call: TRBJ2-5; clone_size: .; d_call: TRBD2; v_call: TRBV11-3
cdr3_nt: TGTGCCAGCAGCTTAAGTATCAAATTAATGGCTAGCTACACCTTC; cdr3_aa: CASSLSIKLMASYTF; j_call: TRBJ1-2; clone_size: once; d_call: .; v_call: TRBV7-9
cdr3_nt: TGTGCCAGCAGCCTTGACCGCTCACAGGGGTTGGAGCAGCCCCAGCATTTT; cdr3_aa: CASSLDRSQGLEQPQHF; j_call: TRBJ1-5; clone_size: .; d_call: TRBD1; v_call: TRBV7-3
cdr3_nt: TGTGCCAGCAGCCAAGTTTCGGACACGATGAACTATGGCTACACCTTC; cdr3_aa: CASSQVSDTMNYGYTF; j_call: TRBJ1-2; clone_size: .; d_call: .; v_call: TRBV4-2
cdr3_nt: TGTGCCAGCAGCCAAGGTCTAGCGGGGGGCACCGGGGAGCTGTTTTTT; cdr3_aa: CASSQGLAGGTGELFF; j_call: TRBJ2-2; clone_size: .; d_call: TRBD2; v_call: TRBV4-2
cdr3_nt: TGTGCCAGCAGCTTGGGACCGAACAGAGAGACCCAGTACTTC; cdr3_aa: CASSLGPNRETQYF; j_call: TRBJ2-5; clone_size: .; d_call: .; v_call: TRBV7-2
cdr3_nt: TGTGCCAGCATCGAGTATAGCAATCAGCCCCAGCATTTT; cdr3_aa: CASIEYSNQPQHF; j_call: TRBJ1-5; clone_size: .; d_call: .; v_call: TRBV6-6
cdr3_nt: TGTGCCAGCAGCCCGGAGGTTGGCGGGAAGGGCGAGCAGTACTTC; cdr3_aa: CASSPEVGGKGEQYF; j_call: TRBJ2-7; clone_size: .; d_call: .; v_call: TRBV11-2
cdr3_nt: TGTGCCAGCAGTGTATCGGATGGCAGGCCTGAAGCTTTCTTT; cdr3_aa: CASSVSDGRPEAFF; j_call: TRBJ1-1; clone_size: .; d_call: .; v_call: TRBV2
cdr3_nt: TGTGCCAGAAGCTTAGATATCCCCGGCAGGACCCCTGGCTACACCTTC; cdr3_aa: CARSLDIPGRTPGYTF; j_call: TRBJ1-2; clone_size: once; d_call: .; v_call: TRBV7-5
cdr3_nt: TGTGCCAGTAGTATAGATCCGTCAGCTATCGGGGATGAAAAACTGTTTTTT; cdr3_aa: CASSIDPSAIGDEKLFF; j_call: TRBJ1-4; clone_size: .; d_call: .; v_call: TRBV19
cdr3_nt: TGTGCCAGCAGCGAGGGACCGGCGGATCAGCCCCAGCATTTT; cdr3_aa: CASSEGPADQPQHF; j_call: TRBJ1-5; clone_size: .; d_call: .; v_call: TRBV28
cdr3_nt: TGTGCCAGCAGTTACGGGACAAGTCAGCCCCAGCATTTT; cdr3_aa: CASSYGTSQPQHF; j_call: TRBJ1-5; clone_size: .; d_call: .; v_call: TRBV6-5
cdr3_nt: TGTGCCAGCAGTTATGCAGGGGGAGACACCGGGGAGCTGTTTTTT; cdr3_aa: CASSYAGGDTGELFF; j_call: TRBJ2-2; clone_size: .; d_call: TRBD1; v_call: TRBV6-5
cdr3_nt: TGTGCCAGCAGCTTAACTAGCGGGGGGTGGAGCTCCTACAATGAGCAGTTCTTC; cdr3_aa: CASSLTSGGWSSYNEQFF; j_call: TRBJ2-1; clone_size: .; d_call: TRBD2; v_call: TRBV7-2
cdr3_nt: TGTGCCAGCAGTTCGACCGCGTCCCTGAACACCGGGGAGCTGTTTTTT; cdr3_aa: CASSSTASLNTGELFF; j_call: TRBJ2-2; clone_size: .; d_call: .; v_call: TRBV6-5
cdr3_nt: TGCGCCAGCAGCTTGGAACTAGCGGGGGGGTACGAGCAGTACTTC; cdr3_aa: CASSLELAGGYEQYF; j_call: TRBJ2-7; clone_size: few; d_call: TRBD2; v_call: TRBV5-1
cdr3_nt: TGTGCCAGCAGTCCGGGCCCGATTGCTGAAAAACTGTTTTTT; cdr3_aa: CASSPGPIAEKLFF; j_call: TRBJ1-4; clone_size: .; d_call: .; v_call: TRBV25-1
cdr3_nt: TGCGCCAGCAGCCACGCAGGGACCGGGGAGCTGTTTTTT; cdr3_aa: CASSHAGTGELFF; j_call: TRBJ2-2; clone_size: .; d_call: .; v_call: TRBV4-3
cdr3_nt: TGTGCCAGCAGTCTAGCTGGGGCTGGCGAGCAGTACTTC; cdr3_aa: CASSLAGAGEQYF; j_call: TRBJ2-7; clone_size: .; d_call: .; v_call: TRBV27
cdr3_nt: TGTGCCAGTAACCCGGGACGGTTTAATAACTATGGCTACACCTTC; cdr3_aa: CASNPGRFNNYGYTF; j_call: TRBJ1-2; clone_size: .; d_call: .; v_call: TRBV19
cdr3_nt: TGTGCCAGCAGCTTCCAAACGGGACTAACGACGGCCAAAAACATTCAGTACTTC; cdr3_aa: CASSFQTGLTTAKNIQYF; j_call: TRBJ2-4; clone_size: .; d_call: TRBD2; v_call: TRBV11-2
cdr3_nt: TGTGCCAGCAGTAAAGAAGGGACAGGGGTGGAGACCCAGTACTTC; cdr3_aa: CASSKEGTGVETQYF; j_call: TRBJ2-5; clone_size: .; d_call: TRBD1; v_call: TRBV2
cdr3_nt: TGTGCCAGCAGCCAGAACCAGGGGGGGACTGAAGCTTTCTTT; cdr3_aa: CASSQNQGGTEAFF; j_call: TRBJ1-1; clone_size: .; d_call: TRBD1; v_call: TRBV3-1/TRBV3-2